The clone carrying this T cell receptor (beta chain) occurred once. The data were taken from a study of blood T cell repertoires in COVID-19. Across the study: The samples span acute and convalescent COVID-19 from the United States, Italy and Spain. From T cells, B-cell-depleted T cells, or PBMCs came the material, which was cDNA or gDNA.

Produced via immunoSEQ multiplex PCR; TCRdb's table is partial and in-frame only. This sample has under 50,000 clones, with roughly 84% found just once. The clonotype was recovered from a man in his forties or fifties with active COVID-19. The specimen was peripheral blood.

CDR3: CASRPLFSRVVRNTEAFF. The CDR3 DNA reads as TGTGCCAGCCGCCCCCTATTCTCCAGGGTAGTAAGGAACACTGAAGCTTTCTTT. The chain joins TRBV7-2 to TRBJ1-1; a weak D match, TRBD1 (5 bases). There are 18 residues in the CDR3. The germline V and J ends were trimmed by 8 bases and 1 base, with 26 bases remaining between them. The germline V gene encodes CDR1 SGHTA and CDR2 FQGNSA.